This T cell receptor (beta chain) comes out of a study of early T cells in non-severe SARS-CoV-2 infection. TCRdb fed the 5' RACE reads into MiXCR, producing one record per CDR3 protein. The sample gives tens of thousands of distinct CDR3 sequences, around 9.1% of which show up once; 4% to 5% is in the top ten. The V gene lost 2 bases and the J gene lost 6 bases, with 13 bases spanning the gap. The CDR3 is 14 residues long. The germline gives CDR1 ENHRY, CDR2 SYGVKD. The chain links TRBV10-3 to TRBJ1-2; D is possibly TRBD1 (5 bases). The receptor was derived from an adult who was a healthcare worker with PCR-confirmed SARS-CoV-2 infection or an uninfected control (not recorded which). Material: whole blood. In nucleotides, the CDR3 is TGTGCCATCAGTGAGCCCCAGGGAGCTAATGGCTACACCTTC. Residues: CAISEPQGANGYTF.